A selection of T cell receptor beta chains follows, all from one sample in a study of T cells after yellow fever vaccination. A single record per CDR3 protein comes from TCRdb applying MiXCR to the 5' RACE reads. The sample yields approximately 610,000 distinct CDR3 sequences, roughly a sixth seen once. Source: PBMCs, taken 5 days after the first yellow fever vaccination. These receptors all come from a man aged 18-30 years who received the YFV17D yellow fever vaccine. CDR3s include the opening cysteine and the closing phenylalanine or tryptophan. D genes are given only for firm matches. A clone size is listed for some rows: how often the clone was seen (once, few, many), or a class if it is expanded.

TRBV11-2	TRBJ2-5	TRBD1	.	CASSAPGGAETQYF	TGTGCCAGCAGCGCCCCAGGGGGCGCGGAGACCCAGTACTTC
TRBV7-9	TRBJ2-3	.	few	CASSSGLPSTDTQYF	TGTGCCAGCAGCTCCGGGCTACCTAGCACAGATACGCAGTATTTT
TRBV6-5	TRBJ2-5	TRBD2	many	CASSRLAGETQYF	TGTGCCAGCAGTAGACTAGCGGGGGAGACCCAGTACTTC
TRBV5-1	TRBJ1-1	TRBD1	.	CASSPRTGVTLSEAFF	TGCGCCAGCAGCCCTCGGACAGGAGTCACATTGAGTGAAGCTTTCTTT
TRBV4-3	TRBJ1-5	.	.	CASSQDWVINQPQHF	TGCGCCAGCAGCCAAGATTGGGTAATCAATCAGCCCCAGCATTTT
TRBV6-2/TRBV6-3	TRBJ1-1	.	few	CASIKDQNTEAFF	TGTGCCAGCATCAAGGATCAGAACACTGAAGCTTTCTTT
TRBV20-1	TRBJ2-1	.	many	CSASGRGPYNEQFF	TGCAGTGCTAGTGGTCGGGGGCCCTACAATGAGCAGTTCTTC
TRBV12-3/TRBV12-4	TRBJ2-1	.	.	CASTRASSANNEQFF	TGTGCCAGCACCCGGGCTAGCTCGGCCAACAATGAGCAGTTCTTC
TRBV19	TRBJ2-5	.	.	CASTTGQLRETQYF	TGTGCCAGTACCACCGGACAGTTAAGAGAGACCCAGTACTTC
TRBV10-3	TRBJ2-5	.	many	CAISEGLNRDQETQYF	TGTGCCATCAGTGAGGGACTTAACAGGGACCAAGAGACCCAGTACTTC
TRBV3-1	TRBJ2-1	.	.	CASSQEGQTFYNEQFF	TGTGCCAGCAGCCAAGAGGGCCAGACTTTCTACAATGAGCAGTTCTTC
TRBV20-1	TRBJ2-1	TRBD2	many	CSAIPGTSGGGEQFF	TGCAGTGCTATCCCCGGGACTAGCGGGGGAGGTGAGCAGTTCTTC
TRBV20-1	TRBJ2-5	.	few	CSGDSAETQYF	TGCAGTGGCGACAGCGCCGAGACCCAGTACTTC
TRBV5-1	TRBJ2-1	TRBD2	few	CASSLVLTSGGPSSYNEQFF	TGCGCCAGCAGCTTGGTCCTGACTAGCGGGGGGCCGAGCTCCTACAATGAGCAGTTCTTC
TRBV20-1	TRBJ2-7	.	few	CSGGGQDEQYF	TGCAGTGGTGGGGGCCAGGACGAGCAGTACTTC
TRBV12-3/TRBV12-4	TRBJ1-4	TRBD1	few	CASSSTGGMEEKLFF	TGTGCCAGCAGTTCTACAGGGGGCATGGAAGAAAAACTGTTTTTT
TRBV5-1	TRBJ2-1	TRBD2	.	CASSLEASGALSYNEQFF	TGCGCCAGCAGCTTGGAGGCTAGCGGGGCCCTCTCCTACAATGAGCAGTTCTTC
TRBV7-9	TRBJ1-1	.	.	CASAVIVDTEAFF	TGTGCCAGCGCCGTGATAGTGGACACTGAAGCTTTCTTT
TRBV19	TRBJ1-2	.	few	CASSAYGYTF	TGTGCCAGTAGTGCCTATGGCTACACCTTC
TRBV6-5	TRBJ2-3	.	.	CASSYSIQDTQYF	TGTGCCAGCAGTTACTCGATCCAAGATACGCAGTATTTT
TRBV12-3/TRBV12-4	TRBJ1-3	.	few	CASSFRSSGNTIYF	TGTGCCAGCAGTTTCCGATCCTCTGGAAACACCATATATTTT
TRBV20-1	TRBJ2-5	.	.	CSATTRALNQETQYF	TGCAGTGCTACGACCAGGGCCCTGAATCAAGAGACCCAGTACTTC
TRBV29-1	TRBJ1-1	.	few	CSVEVLGALSTEAFF	TGCAGCGTTGAAGTGTTAGGGGCTTTGAGCACTGAAGCTTTCTTT
TRBV7-9	TRBJ1-4	.	.	CASSLGQHNEKLFF	TGTGCCAGCAGCTTAGGACAGCACAATGAAAAACTGTTTTTT
TRBV29-1	TRBJ2-1	.	.	CSVNPLATDEQFF	TGCAGCGTGAACCCACTAGCAACGGATGAGCAGTTCTTC
TRBV9	TRBJ1-4	TRBD1	.	CASRGDRGSGKLFF	TGTGCCAGTCGCGGCGACAGGGGGTCAGGAAAACTGTTTTTT
TRBV7-9	TRBJ2-7	.	.	CASSLSEFPGEQYF	TGTGCCAGCAGCTTATCAGAGTTCCCGGGGGAGCAGTACTTC
TRBV12-3/TRBV12-4	TRBJ2-7	.	.	CASSFLSTAEQYF	TGTGCCAGCAGTTTCCTCTCTACGGCCGAGCAGTACTTC
TRBV7-8	TRBJ2-3	.	.	CASSSQEDTQYF	TGTGCCAGCAGCAGCCAGGAGGATACGCAGTATTTT
TRBV11-2	TRBJ2-1	.	.	CASSLVRLGQFF	TGTGCCAGCAGCTTAGTGCGGCTTGGGCAGTTCTTC
TRBV7-9	TRBJ2-5	.	.	CASSLARTGPQETQYF	TGTGCCAGCAGCTTAGCCCGAACAGGGCCCCAAGAGACCCAGTACTTC
TRBV12-3/TRBV12-4	TRBJ2-5	.	few	CASSPLGPSPETQYF	TGTGCCAGCAGTCCACTAGGTCCTAGTCCGGAGACCCAGTACTTC
TRBV6-5	TRBJ2-1	.	few	CASSYSPGSDEQFF	TGTGCCAGCAGTTACTCTCCAGGGAGCGACGAGCAGTTCTTC
TRBV10-3	TRBJ2-1	.	.	CAISDQYNEQFF	TGTGCCATCAGTGATCAATACAATGAGCAGTTCTTC
TRBV15	TRBJ2-7	.	few	CATSLDEGYEQYF	TGTGCCACCAGCCTAGATGAGGGCTACGAGCAGTACTTC
TRBV19	TRBJ2-3	TRBD2	.	CASSISSGGARADTQYF	TGTGCCAGTAGTATTTCCAGCGGGGGGGCCAGGGCAGATACGCAGTATTTT
TRBV30	TRBJ1-3	.	few	CACQGEAGNTIYF	TGTGCCTGCCAGGGAGAAGCGGGAAACACCATATATTTT
TRBV9	TRBJ1-6	TRBD1	.	CASSVDDRGRSPLHF	TGTGCCAGCAGCGTAGACGACAGGGGGCGTTCACCCCTCCACTTT
TRBV12-3/TRBV12-4	TRBJ1-5	TRBD1	few	CASSRGQGENQPQHF	TGTGCCAGCAGTCGTGGACAGGGGGAAAATCAGCCCCAGCATTTT
TRBV11-2	TRBJ2-5	.	.	CASSPRTVAETQYF	TGTGCCAGCAGCCCTCGGACAGTAGCGGAGACCCAGTACTTC
TRBV4-3	TRBJ2-7	.	.	CASSGDFENSYEQYF	TGCGCCAGCAGCGGGGACTTCGAGAACTCCTACGAGCAGTACTTC
TRBV7-2	TRBJ2-1	.	few	CASSLVAAQQFF	TGTGCCAGCAGCTTAGTTGCGGCCCAGCAGTTCTTC
TRBV12-3/TRBV12-4	TRBJ2-2	TRBD1	few	CASSPGGTVPTGELFF	TGTGCCAGCAGTCCCGGTGGGACAGTCCCCACCGGGGAGCTGTTTTTT
TRBV12-3/TRBV12-4	TRBJ1-2	.	.	CASSLSSEDVVGGYTF	TGTGCCAGCAGTTTAAGTAGCGAGGATGTTGTCGGTGGCTACACCTTC
TRBV5-1	TRBJ2-2	.	.	CASSLVQPDTGELFF	TGCGCCAGCAGCTTGGTGCAACCGGACACCGGGGAGCTGTTTTTT
TRBV6-5	TRBJ1-2	.	.	CASSYSLVGGPNYGYTF	TGTGCCAGCAGTTACTCCCTGGTAGGGGGGCCTAACTATGGCTACACCTTC
TRBV4-3	TRBJ1-6	.	.	CASSQDRRGRAPLHF	TGCGCCAGCAGCCAAGATCGACGGGGGCGGGCACCCCTCCACTTT
TRBV12-3/TRBV12-4	TRBJ2-3	.	.	CASSYQVFTDTQYF	TGTGCCAGCAGTTATCAGGTTTTTACAGATACGCAGTATTTT
TRBV12-3/TRBV12-4	TRBJ1-2	.	few	CASSSQTVAGYTF	TGTGCCAGCAGTTCCCAAACCGTGGCTGGCTACACCTTC
TRBV4-1	TRBJ2-2	TRBD2	many	CASSLYSSGGGTGELFF	TGCGCCAGCAGCCTATACTCTAGCGGGGGGGGCACCGGGGAGCTGTTTTTT
TRBV6-4	TRBJ1-1	.	.	CASSDQSSGNTEAFF	TGTGCCAGCAGTGACCAATCTAGTGGGAACACTGAAGCTTTCTTT
TRBV7-9	TRBJ1-2	.	few	CASSLGRGNYGYTF	TGTGCCAGCAGCTTAGGAAGGGGTAACTATGGCTACACCTTC